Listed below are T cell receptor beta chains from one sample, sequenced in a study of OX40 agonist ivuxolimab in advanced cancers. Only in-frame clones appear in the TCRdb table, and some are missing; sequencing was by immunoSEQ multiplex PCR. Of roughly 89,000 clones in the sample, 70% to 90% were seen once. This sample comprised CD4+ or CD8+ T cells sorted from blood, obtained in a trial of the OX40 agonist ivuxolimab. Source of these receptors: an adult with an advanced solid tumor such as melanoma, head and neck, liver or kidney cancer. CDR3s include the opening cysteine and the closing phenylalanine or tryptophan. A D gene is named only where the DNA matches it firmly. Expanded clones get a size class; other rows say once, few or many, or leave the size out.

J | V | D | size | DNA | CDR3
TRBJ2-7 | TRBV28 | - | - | TGTGCCAGCAGTCTCCCAAACCAGGGATACGAGCAGTACTTC | CASSLPNQGYEQYF
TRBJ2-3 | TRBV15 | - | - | TGTGCCACCAGCCTCGAGGAACGCACAGATACGCAGTATTTT | CATSLEERTDTQYF
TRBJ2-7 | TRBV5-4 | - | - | TGTGCCAGCAGGGCGTGGGCGGCCTACGAGCAGTACTTC | CASRAWAAYEQYF
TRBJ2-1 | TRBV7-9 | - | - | TGTGCCAGCAGCTTATTTATCTTCAGCTCCTACAATGAGCAGTTCTTC | CASSLFIFSSYNEQFF
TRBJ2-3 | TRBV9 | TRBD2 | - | TGTGCCAGCAGCCCAGAGATAGCGGGAGGTGGAGATACGCAGTATTTT | CASSPEIAGGGDTQYF
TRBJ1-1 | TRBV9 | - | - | TGTGCCAGCAGCCCCCCCCCTGACGGTGCCTGGACTGAAGCTTTCTTT | CASSPPPDGAWTEAFF
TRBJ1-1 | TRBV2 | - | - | TGTGCCAGCAGTGCCGTGGATACTTACACTGAAGCTTTCTTT | CASSAVDTYTEAFF
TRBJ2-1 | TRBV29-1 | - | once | TGCAGCGTTGAACACGCCGGAACCAACTCCTACAATGAGCAGTTCTTC | CSVEHAGTNSYNEQFF
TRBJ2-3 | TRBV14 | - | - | TGTGCCAGCAGCCAAGGATTTCCGGCCCGCACAGATACGCAGTATTTT | CASSQGFPARTDTQYF
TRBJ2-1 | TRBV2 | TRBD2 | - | TGTGCCAGTGGAGCGGGAGTTATAATCAATGAGCAGTTCTTC | CASGAGVIINEQFF
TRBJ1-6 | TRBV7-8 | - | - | TGTGCCAGCAGCTTAGGGCCACCCGTTAATTCACCCCTCCACTTT | CASSLGPPVNSPLHF
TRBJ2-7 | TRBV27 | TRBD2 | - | TGTGCCAGCAGTTACAGCGGGGAGACCTACGAGCAGTACTTC | CASSYSGETYEQYF
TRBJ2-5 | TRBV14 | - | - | TGTGCCAGCAGCCAAGTTCAGGTGGGGGAGACCCAGTACTTC | CASSQVQVGETQYF
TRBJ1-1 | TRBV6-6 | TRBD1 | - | TGTGCCAGCAGTTACTCGTCGGACAGGGCGGGTCCGGAAGCTTTCTTT | CASSYSSDRAGPEAFF
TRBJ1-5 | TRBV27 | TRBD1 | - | TGTGCCAGCAGCTCCACCCTTTCAGGGGGAGGACAGCCCCAGCATTTT | CASSSTLSGGGQPQHF
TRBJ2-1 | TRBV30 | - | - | TGTGCCTGGAGTGTCGGTTTCGATGGACAGAAGTTCTTC | CAWSVGFDGQKFF
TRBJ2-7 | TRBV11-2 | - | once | TGTGCCAGCAGCTTAGGGGGGGCGCGAGAGCAGTACTTC | CASSLGGAREQYF
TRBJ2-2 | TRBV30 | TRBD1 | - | TGTGCCTGGGCAGACACTGGACAGGGGGACACCGGGGAGCTGTTTTTT | CAWADTGQGDTGELFF
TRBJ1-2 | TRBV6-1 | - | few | TGTGCCAGCAGTGTCCAAGCTAACTATGGCTACACCTTC | CASSVQANYGYTF
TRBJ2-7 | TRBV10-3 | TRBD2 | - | TGTGCCATCAGCCAGACTAGCGGATTGACCTACGAGCAGTACTTC | CAISQTSGLTYEQYF
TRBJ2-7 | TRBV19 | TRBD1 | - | TGTGCCAGTAGTTTTACCCCGGGACAGGGCGCCGAGCAGTACTTC | CASSFTPGQGAEQYF
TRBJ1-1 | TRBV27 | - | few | TGTGCCAGCAGTTTAGCTAGACGGACTGAAGCTTTCTTT | CASSLARRTEAFF
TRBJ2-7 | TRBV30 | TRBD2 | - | TGTGCCTGGCGTGCGGGAGTGGGCTCCTACGAGCAGTACTTC | CAWRAGVGSYEQYF
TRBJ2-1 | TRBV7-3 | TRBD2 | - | TGTGCCAGCAGCTCGGGACTAGCGGGGTTCAATGGGCAGTTCTTC | CASSSGLAGFNGQFF
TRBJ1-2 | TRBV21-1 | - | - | TGTGCCAGCAGCAGAGCCCAGGGTCCGAGAAACTATGGCTACACCTTC | CASSRAQGPRNYGYTF
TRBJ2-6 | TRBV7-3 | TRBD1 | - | TGTGCCAGCAGCGCTACAGGGGTTCCCTCTGGGGCCAACGTCCTGACTTTC | CASSATGVPSGANVLTF
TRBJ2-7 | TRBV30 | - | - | TGTGCCTGGATGGTATGGGACTTCCCCTACGAGCAGTACTTC | CAWMVWDFPYEQYF
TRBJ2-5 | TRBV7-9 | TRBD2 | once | TGTGCCAGCAGCCTCCTAGCGGGAGGGGAGACCCAGTACTTC | CASSLLAGGETQYF
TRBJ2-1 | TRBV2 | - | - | TGTGCCAGCAGGAGAACAACAGGGAATGAGCAGTTCTTC | CASRRTTGNEQFF
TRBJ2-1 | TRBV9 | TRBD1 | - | TGTGCCAGCAGCGTGTTGCGGACAGGAGACTACAATGAGCAGTTCTTC | CASSVLRTGDYNEQFF
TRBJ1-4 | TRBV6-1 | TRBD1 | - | TGTGCCAGCAGTGAGCCCGGGACAGGGATGGGGGAAAAACTGTTTTTT | CASSEPGTGMGEKLFF
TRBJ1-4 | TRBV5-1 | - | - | TGCGCCAGCAGCTTGTATCCTGCAACTAATGAAAAACTGTTTTTT | CASSLYPATNEKLFF
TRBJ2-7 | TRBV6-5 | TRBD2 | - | TGTGCCAGCACCCTTAGCGGGAGGCTCTACGAGCAGTACTTC | CASTLSGRLYEQYF
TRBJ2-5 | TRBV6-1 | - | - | TGTGCCAGCAGTGAAGAAACCCCGGGTACCCTACAAGAGACCCAGTACTTC | CASSEETPGTLQETQYF
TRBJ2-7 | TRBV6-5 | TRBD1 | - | TGTGCCAGCAGTTTTGGGACAGGGGTGGAGCAGTACTTC | CASSFGTGVEQYF